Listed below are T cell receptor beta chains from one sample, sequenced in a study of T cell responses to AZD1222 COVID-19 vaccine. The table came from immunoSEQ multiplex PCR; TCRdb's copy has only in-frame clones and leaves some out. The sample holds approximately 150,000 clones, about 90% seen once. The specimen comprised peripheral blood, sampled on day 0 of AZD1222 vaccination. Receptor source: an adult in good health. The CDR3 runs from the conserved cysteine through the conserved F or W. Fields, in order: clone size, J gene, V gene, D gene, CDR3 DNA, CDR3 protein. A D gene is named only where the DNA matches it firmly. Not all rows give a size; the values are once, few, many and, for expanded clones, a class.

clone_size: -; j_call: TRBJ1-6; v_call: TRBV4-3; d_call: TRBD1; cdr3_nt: TGCGCCACATCACAGGGGGCCACTGGAAATTCACCCCTCCACTTT; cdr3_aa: CATSQGATGNSPLHF
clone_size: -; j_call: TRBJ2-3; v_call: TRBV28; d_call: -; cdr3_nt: TGTGCCAGCAGTTCCGGGACTGTCCCAGATACGCAGTATTTT; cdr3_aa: CASSSGTVPDTQYF
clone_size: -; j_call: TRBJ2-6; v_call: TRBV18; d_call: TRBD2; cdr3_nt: TGTGCCAGCTCCCTACGGACTAGCGGAGTAGGTGGGGCCAACGTCCTGACTTTC; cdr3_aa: CASSLRTSGVGGANVLTF
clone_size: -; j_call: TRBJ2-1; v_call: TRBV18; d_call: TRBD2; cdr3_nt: TGTGCCAGCTCACCACCTGGACTAGCGGGAGTGGTCAATGAGCAGTTCTTC; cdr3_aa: CASSPPGLAGVVNEQFF
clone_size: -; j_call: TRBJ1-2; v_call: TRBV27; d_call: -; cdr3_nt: TGTGCCAGCAGTTTGAATAGGGGCCGGTCAAACTATGGCTACACCTTC; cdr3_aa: CASSLNRGRSNYGYTF
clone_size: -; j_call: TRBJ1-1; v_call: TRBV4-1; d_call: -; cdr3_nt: TGCGCCAGCAGCCAAGCCCAGGCGAACACTGAAGCTTTCTTT; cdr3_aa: CASSQAQANTEAFF
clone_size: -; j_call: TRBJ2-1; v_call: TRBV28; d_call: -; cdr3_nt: TGTGCCAGCAGTTTACCCCGACGTAATGAGCAGTTCTTC; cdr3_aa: CASSLPRRNEQFF
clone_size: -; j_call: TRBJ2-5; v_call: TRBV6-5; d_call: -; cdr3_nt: TGTGCCAGCAGTTACCGGGACCCCAGGGAGACCCAGTACTTC; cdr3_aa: CASSYRDPRETQYF
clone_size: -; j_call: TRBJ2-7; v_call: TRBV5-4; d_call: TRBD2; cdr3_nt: TGTGCCAGCAGCTTGACTAGCGGGTTATCCTACGAGCAGTACTTC; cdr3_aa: CASSLTSGLSYEQYF
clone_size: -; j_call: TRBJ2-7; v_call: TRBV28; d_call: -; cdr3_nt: TGTGCCAGCAGTTTAAGCGCCCCCGGCGGCCTTAGCTCCTACGAGCAGTACTTC; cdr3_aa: CASSLSAPGGLSSYEQYF
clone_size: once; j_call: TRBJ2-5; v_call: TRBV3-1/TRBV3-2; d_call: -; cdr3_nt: TGTGCCAGCAGCCAAGAGAGGGGGCAGTACTTC; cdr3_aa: CASSQERGQYF
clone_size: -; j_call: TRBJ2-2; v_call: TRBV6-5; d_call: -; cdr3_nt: TGTGCCAGCAGTTACAGGGTTAAGACCGGGGAGCTGTTTTTT; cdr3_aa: CASSYRVKTGELFF
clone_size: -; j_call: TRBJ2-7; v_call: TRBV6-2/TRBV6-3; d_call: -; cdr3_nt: TGTGCCAGCAGTTACAGGGGGAATTTCTACGAGCAGTACTTC; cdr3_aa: CASSYRGNFYEQYF
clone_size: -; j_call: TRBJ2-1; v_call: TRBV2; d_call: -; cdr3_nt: TGTGCCAGCAGTGGATCAATTCTGGCAGATCGGTACAATGAGCAGTTCTTC; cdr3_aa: CASSGSILADRYNEQFF
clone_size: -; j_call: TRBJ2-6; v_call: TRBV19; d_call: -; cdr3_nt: TGTGCCAGTAGATCCGACAGCTCTGGGGCCAACGTCCTGACTTTC; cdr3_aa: CASRSDSSGANVLTF
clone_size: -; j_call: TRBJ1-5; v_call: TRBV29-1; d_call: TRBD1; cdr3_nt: TGCAGCGTTGGGACAGGCAGAGGCAATCAGCCCCAGCATTTT; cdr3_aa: CSVGTGRGNQPQHF
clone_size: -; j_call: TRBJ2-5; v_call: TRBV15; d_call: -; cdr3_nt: TGTGCCACCAGCGACGGCTTAGCAGAGACCCAGTACTTC; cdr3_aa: CATSDGLAETQYF
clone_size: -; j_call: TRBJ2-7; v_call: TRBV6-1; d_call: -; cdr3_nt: TGTGCCAGCAGTGAAGAATTTTGGGGGGATTACGAGCAGTACTTC; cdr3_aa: CASSEEFWGDYEQYF
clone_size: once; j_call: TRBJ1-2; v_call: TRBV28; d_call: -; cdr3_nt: TGTGCCAGTAGGGATTTTGGCTACACCTTC; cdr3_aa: CASRDFGYTF
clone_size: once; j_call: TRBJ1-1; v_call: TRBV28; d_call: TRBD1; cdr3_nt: TGTGCCAGCAGATCCGGACAGGCGGGGCAGGAAGCTTTCTTT; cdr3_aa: CASRSGQAGQEAFF
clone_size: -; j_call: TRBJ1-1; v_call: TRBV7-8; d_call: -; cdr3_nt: TGTGCCAGCAGCTTAGCTTTCCTGAACACTGAAGCTTTCTTT; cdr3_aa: CASSLAFLNTEAFF
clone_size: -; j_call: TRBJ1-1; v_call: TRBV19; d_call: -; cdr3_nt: TGTGCCAGTAGGACATGGGACGGCTCAATGAACACTGAAGCTTTCTTT; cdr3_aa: CASRTWDGSMNTEAFF
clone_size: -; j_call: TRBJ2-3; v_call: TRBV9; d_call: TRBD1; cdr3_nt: TGTGCCAGCAGCGGATCAGGGGGTACGCAGTATTTT; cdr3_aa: CASSGSGGTQYF
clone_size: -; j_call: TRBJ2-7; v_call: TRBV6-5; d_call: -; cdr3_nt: TGTGCCAGCAAGGCGGGATCCTACGAGCAGTACTTC; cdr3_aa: CASKAGSYEQYF
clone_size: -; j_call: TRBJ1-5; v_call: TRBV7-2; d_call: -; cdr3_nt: TGTGCCAGCAGCTCACAACCGGGACGGATAAATCAGCCCCAGCATTTT; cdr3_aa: CASSSQPGRINQPQHF
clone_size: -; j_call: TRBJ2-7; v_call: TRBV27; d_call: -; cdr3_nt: TGTGCCAGCAGTCTACCCGGGAGCTCCTACGAGCAGTACTTC; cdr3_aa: CASSLPGSSYEQYF
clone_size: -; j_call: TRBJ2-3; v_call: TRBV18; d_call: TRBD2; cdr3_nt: TGTGCCAGCTCACTTTGGACTAGCGGGAGCGGAGACACAGATACGCAGTATTTT; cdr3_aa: CASSLWTSGSGDTDTQYF